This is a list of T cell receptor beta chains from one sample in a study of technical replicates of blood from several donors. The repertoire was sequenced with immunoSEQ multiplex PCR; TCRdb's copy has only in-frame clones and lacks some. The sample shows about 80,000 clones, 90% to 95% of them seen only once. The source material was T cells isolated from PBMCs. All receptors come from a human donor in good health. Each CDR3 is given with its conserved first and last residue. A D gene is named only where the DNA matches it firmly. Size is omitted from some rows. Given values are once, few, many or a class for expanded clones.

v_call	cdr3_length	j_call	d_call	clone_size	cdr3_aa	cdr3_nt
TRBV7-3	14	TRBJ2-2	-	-	CASSSHGGTGELFF	TGTGCCAGCAGCTCCCATGGGGGGACCGGGGAGCTGTTTTTT
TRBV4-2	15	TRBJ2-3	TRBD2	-	CASSLLGGSTDTQYF	TGTGCCAGCAGCCTCCTCGGGGGGAGCACAGATACGCAGTATTTT
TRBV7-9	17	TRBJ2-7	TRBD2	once	CASSLDGTSGQKYEQYF	TGTGCCAGCAGCTTGGACGGGACTAGCGGGCAGAAGTACGAGCAGTACTTC
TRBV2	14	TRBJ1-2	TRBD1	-	CASSEFATGEGYTF	TGTGCCAGCAGTGAATTTGCGACAGGGGAGGGCTACACCTTC
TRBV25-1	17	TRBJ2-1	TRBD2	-	CASSGPRLAGRYNEQFF	TGTGCCAGCAGTGGGCCCCGACTAGCGGGAAGGTACAATGAGCAGTTCTTC
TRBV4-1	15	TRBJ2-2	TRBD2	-	CASSPLGGGTGELFF	TGCGCCAGCAGCCCCTTGGGGGGAGGGACCGGGGAGCTGTTTTTT
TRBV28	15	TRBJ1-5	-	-	CASSLTLRSNQPQHF	TGTGCCAGCAGTTTAACCCTCAGGAGCAATCAGCCCCAGCATTTT
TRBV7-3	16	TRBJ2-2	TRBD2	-	CASSLHGGSSTGELFF	TGTGCCAGCAGCTTACATGGCGGGAGTTCTACCGGGGAGCTGTTTTTT
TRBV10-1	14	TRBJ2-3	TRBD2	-	CASSQAGGVDTQYF	TGCGCCAGCAGTCAGGCGGGAGGCGTGGATACGCAGTATTTT
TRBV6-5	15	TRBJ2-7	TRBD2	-	CASSVLAGGTYEQYF	TGTGCCAGCAGTGTACTAGCGGGAGGAACCTACGAGCAGTACTTC
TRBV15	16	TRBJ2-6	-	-	CATSRDRVSGANVLTF	TGTGCCACCAGCAGAGATCGGGTCTCTGGGGCCAACGTCCTGACTTTC
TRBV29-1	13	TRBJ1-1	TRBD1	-	CSVRQGVDTEAFF	TGCAGCGTAAGACAGGGGGTAGACACTGAAGCTTTCTTT
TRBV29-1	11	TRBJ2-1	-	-	CSVLGPEEQFF	TGCAGCGTGCTGGGCCCTGAGGAGCAGTTCTTC
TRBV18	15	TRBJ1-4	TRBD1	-	CASSLRDSGIEKLFF	TGTGCCAGCTCTCTTCGGGACAGTGGGATTGAAAAACTGTTTTTT
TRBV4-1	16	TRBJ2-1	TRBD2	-	CASSQDFGLAGGEQFF	TGCGCCAGCAGCCAAGATTTCGGACTAGCGGGCGGTGAGCAGTTCTTC
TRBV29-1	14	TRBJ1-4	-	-	CSVDRVATNEKLFF	TGCAGCGTTGACAGGGTTGCAACTAATGAAAAACTGTTTTTT
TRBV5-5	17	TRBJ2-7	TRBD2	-	CASSLTGTSGRAYEQYF	TGTGCCAGCAGCTTGACCGGGACTAGCGGGAGGGCCTACGAGCAGTACTTC
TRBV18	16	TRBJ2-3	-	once	CASSPTREASTDTQYF	TGTGCCAGCTCACCCACGAGGGAGGCTAGCACAGATACGCAGTATTTT
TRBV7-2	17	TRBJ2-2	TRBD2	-	CASSSIAGGSNTGELFF	TGTGCCAGCAGCTCAATAGCGGGAGGGTCTAACACCGGGGAGCTGTTTTTT
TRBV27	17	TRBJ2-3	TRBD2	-	CASSLSWTRYSADTQYF	TGTGCCAGCAGTTTGTCGTGGACTAGGTACTCCGCAGATACGCAGTATTTT
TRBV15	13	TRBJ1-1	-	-	CATSSTRYTEAFF	TGTGCCACCAGCAGTACTCGGTACACTGAAGCTTTCTTT
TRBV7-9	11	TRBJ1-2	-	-	CASSLAAGYTF	TGTGCCAGCAGCTTAGCGGCTGGCTACACCTTC
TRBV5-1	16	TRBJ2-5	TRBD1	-	CASSALPGQGQETQYF	TGCGCCAGCAGCGCTCTACCGGGACAGGGGCAAGAGACCCAGTACTTC
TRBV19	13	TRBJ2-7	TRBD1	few	CASSGQGGYEQYF	TGTGCCAGTAGTGGACAGGGTGGGTACGAGCAGTACTTC
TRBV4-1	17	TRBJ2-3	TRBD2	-	CASSQDDSGMGTDTQYF	TGCGCCAGCAGCCAGGACGATAGCGGGATGGGCACAGATACGCAGTATTTT
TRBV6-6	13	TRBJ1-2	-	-	CASTPGEGYGYTF	TGTGCCAGCACTCCCGGGGAGGGGTATGGCTACACCTTC
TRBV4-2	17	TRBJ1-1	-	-	CASSQDHLERSNTEAFF	TGTGCCAGCAGCCAAGATCATTTGGAGCGATCGAACACTGAAGCTTTCTTT
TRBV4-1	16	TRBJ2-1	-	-	CASSQEFRSSYNEQFF	TGCGCCAGCAGCCAAGAGTTCCGGAGCTCCTACAATGAGCAGTTCTTC
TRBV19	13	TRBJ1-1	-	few	CASSVTGNTEAFF	TGTGCCAGTAGTGTGACAGGGAACACTGAAGCTTTCTTT
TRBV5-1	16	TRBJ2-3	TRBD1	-	CASSLAGTGGSNTQYF	TGCGCCAGCAGCTTGGCCGGGACAGGGGGCTCAAATACGCAGTATTTT
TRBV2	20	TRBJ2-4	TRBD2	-	CASRPSPWLAGGMAKNIQYF	TGTGCCAGCAGACCGAGCCCCTGGCTAGCGGGAGGAATGGCCAAAAACATTCAGTACTTC
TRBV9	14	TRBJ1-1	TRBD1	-	CASSGDREITEAFF	TGTGCCAGCAGCGGGGACAGGGAAATAACTGAAGCTTTCTTT
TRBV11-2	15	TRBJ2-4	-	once	CASSPPGRAKNIQYF	TGTGCCAGCAGCCCTCCTGGCAGAGCCAAAAACATTCAGTACTTC
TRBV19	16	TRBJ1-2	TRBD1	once	CASTLLPGQGSSGYTF	TGTGCCAGTACCTTACTTCCGGGACAGGGGTCGAGTGGCTACACCTTC
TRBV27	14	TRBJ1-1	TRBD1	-	CASSWAGGGTEAFF	TGTGCCAGCAGTTGGGCAGGGGGCGGCACTGAAGCTTTCTTT
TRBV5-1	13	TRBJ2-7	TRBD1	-	CASSVQGAYEQYF	TGCGCCAGCAGCGTTCAGGGGGCTTACGAGCAGTACTTC
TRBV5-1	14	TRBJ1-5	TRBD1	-	CASSPTGGDQPQHF	TGCGCCAGCAGCCCTACAGGGGGGGATCAGCCCCAGCATTTT
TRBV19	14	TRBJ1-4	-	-	CASSIGQGYEKLFF	TGTGCCAGTAGTATCGGGCAGGGGTATGAAAAACTGTTTTTT
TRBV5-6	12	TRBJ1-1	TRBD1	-	CASSFRGPGAFF	TGTGCCAGCAGCTTCAGGGGGCCAGGAGCTTTCTTT
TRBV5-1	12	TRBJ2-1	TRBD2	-	CASSEPGGEQFF	TGCGCCAGCAGCGAACCGGGAGGTGAGCAGTTCTTC
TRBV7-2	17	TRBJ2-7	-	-	CASSLATFPGANYEQYF	TGTGCCAGCAGCTTAGCGACTTTCCCAGGGGCAAACTACGAGCAGTACTTC
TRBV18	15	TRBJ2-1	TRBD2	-	CASSPGTRKEGEQFF	TGTGCCAGCTCACCTGGGACTAGGAAAGAGGGTGAGCAGTTCTTC
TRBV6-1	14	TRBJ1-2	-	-	CASSDLQGRGGYTF	TGTGCCAGCAGTGACCTACAGGGAAGGGGAGGCTACACCTTC
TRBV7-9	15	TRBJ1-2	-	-	CASGLPRTDYYGYTF	TGTGCCAGCGGCCTACCGAGGACAGATTACTATGGCTACACCTTC
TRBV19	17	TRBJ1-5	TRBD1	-	CASSIKFDRVFNQPQHF	TGTGCCAGTAGTATAAAATTCGACAGGGTGTTTAATCAGCCCCAGCATTTT
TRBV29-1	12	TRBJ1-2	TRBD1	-	CSVRRTGNILTF	TGCAGCGTTCGAAGGACAGGAAATATCCTCACCTTC
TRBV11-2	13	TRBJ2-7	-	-	CASSGASSYEQYF	TGTGCCAGCAGCGGAGCTAGCAGCTACGAGCAGTACTTC
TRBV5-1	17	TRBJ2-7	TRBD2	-	CASSLEGWEGISYEQYF	TGCGCCAGCAGCTTGGAAGGGTGGGAGGGGATTTCCTACGAGCAGTACTTC
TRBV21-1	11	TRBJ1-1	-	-	CARCRDTEAFF	TGTGCCCGATGCCGGGATACTGAAGCTTTCTTT
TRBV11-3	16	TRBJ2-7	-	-	CASSLVGGPSRNEQYF	TGTGCCAGCAGCTTAGTCGGAGGGCCCTCACGCAACGAGCAGTACTTC
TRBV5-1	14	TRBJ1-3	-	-	CASSDGLSGNTIYF	TGCGCCAGCAGCGACGGACTCTCTGGAAACACCATATATTTT
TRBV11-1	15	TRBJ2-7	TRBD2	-	CASSFLAGDAYEQYF	TGTGCCAGCAGCTTTCTAGCGGGAGATGCCTACGAGCAGTACTTC
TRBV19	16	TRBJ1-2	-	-	CASTQQGPPFASGYTF	TGTGCCAGTACCCAACAGGGTCCCCCTTTTGCCTCCGGCTACACCTTC
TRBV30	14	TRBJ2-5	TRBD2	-	CACRTSGYQETQYF	TGTGCCTGTAGGACTAGCGGCTATCAAGAGACCCAGTACTTC
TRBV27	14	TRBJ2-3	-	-	CASSFAASTDTQYF	TGTGCCAGCAGTTTTGCGGCTAGCACAGATACGCAGTATTTT